This T cell receptor beta chain was profiled in a study of T cell repertoires in cytomegalovirus infection. For the study at large: Public signatures in TCR beta pointed to CMV infection and matching HLA type.

TCRdb ran MiXCR on the reads and lists one entry per CDR3 protein. The sample contains a few hundred thousand distinct CDR3 sequences, more than 8% of which appear only once. Germline V gene sequence: CDR1 SQVTM, CDR2 ANQGSEA. This CDR3 has 10 residues. Trimming cost V 5 bases and J 6 bases, with 6 bases left between them. This clonotype was counted a few times. The receptor's source is a human donor in good health (CMV status not recorded). Some clones in this sample may be carry-over from other donors' samples. What was sequenced was PBMCs. This chain links TRBV29-1 with TRBJ2-3; D not resolved. DNA for the CDR3: TGCAGCGTTCTTCGTGATACGCAGTATTTT. Translation gives CSVLRDTQYF.